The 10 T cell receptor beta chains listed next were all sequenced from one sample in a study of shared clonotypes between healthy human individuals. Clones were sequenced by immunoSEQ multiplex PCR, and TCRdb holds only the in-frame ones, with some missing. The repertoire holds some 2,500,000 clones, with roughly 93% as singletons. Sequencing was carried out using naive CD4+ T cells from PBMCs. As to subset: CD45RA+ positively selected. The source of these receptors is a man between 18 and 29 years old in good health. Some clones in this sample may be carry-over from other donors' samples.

CDR3 protein: CASSFYGRGSEQPQHF. The CDR3 region has the DNA TGTGCCAGCAGCTTTTACGGCAGGGGGTCGGAGCAGCCCCAGCATTTT. The chain has TRBV7-9 and TRBJ1-5; 7 positions match TRBD1. Germline-derived CDR1 and CDR2 are SEHNR and FQNEAQ (reference sequence). This CDR3 region has 16 residues. Unmatched junction bases numbered 12, after V lost 3 bases and J lost 7 bases.

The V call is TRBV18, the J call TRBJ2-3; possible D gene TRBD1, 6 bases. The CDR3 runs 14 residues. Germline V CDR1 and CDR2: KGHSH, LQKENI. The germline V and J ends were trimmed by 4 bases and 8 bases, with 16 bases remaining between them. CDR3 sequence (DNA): TGTGCCAGCTCACTCACTTCAGGGGACGGTACGCAGTATTTT. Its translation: CASSLTSGDGTQYF.

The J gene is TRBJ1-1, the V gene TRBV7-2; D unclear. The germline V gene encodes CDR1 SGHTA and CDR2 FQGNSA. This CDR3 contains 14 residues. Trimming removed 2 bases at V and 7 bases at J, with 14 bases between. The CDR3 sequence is CASSLWATDLEAFF. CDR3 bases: TGTGCCAGCAGCTTATGGGCCACAGACCTTGAAGCTTTCTTT.

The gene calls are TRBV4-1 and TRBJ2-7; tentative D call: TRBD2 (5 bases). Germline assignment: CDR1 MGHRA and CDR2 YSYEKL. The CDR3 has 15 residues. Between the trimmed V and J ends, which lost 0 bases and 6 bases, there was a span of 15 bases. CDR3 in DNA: TGCGCCAGCAGCCAAGATCCGGGAACACGGTTCGAGCAGTACTTC. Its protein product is CASSQDPGTRFEQYF.

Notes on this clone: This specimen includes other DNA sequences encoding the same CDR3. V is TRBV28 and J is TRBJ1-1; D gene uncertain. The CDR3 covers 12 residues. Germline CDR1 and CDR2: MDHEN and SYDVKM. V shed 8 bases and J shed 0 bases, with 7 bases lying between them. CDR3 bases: TGTGCCAGCGGGAGTCTGAACACTGAAGCTTTCTTT. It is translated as CASGSLNTEAFF. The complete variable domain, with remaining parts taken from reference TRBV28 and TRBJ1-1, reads DVKVTQSSRYLVKRTGEKVFLECVQDMDHENMFWYRQDPGLGLRLIYFSYDVKMKEKGDIPEGYSVSREKKERFSLILESASTNQTSMYLCASGSLNTEAFFGQGTRLTVV.

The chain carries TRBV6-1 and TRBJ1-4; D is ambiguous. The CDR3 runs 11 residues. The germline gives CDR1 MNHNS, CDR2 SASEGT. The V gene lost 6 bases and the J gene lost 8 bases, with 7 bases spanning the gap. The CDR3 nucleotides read TGTGCCAGCAGGGGAGAGGAAAAACTGTTTTTT. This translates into CASRGEEKLFF.

The CDR3 region is CASSEGTSGTETQYF. The CDR3 bases are TGCGCCAGCAGCGAAGGGACTAGCGGGACGGAGACCCAGTACTTC. The chain has TRBV5-1 and TRBJ2-5; 13 bases line up with TRBD2. Germline V lookup: CDR1 SGHRS, CDR2 YFSETQ. After removal of 4 bases from V and 5 bases from J, the junction contained 5 bases not matched to a gene. The CDR3 consists of 15 residues.

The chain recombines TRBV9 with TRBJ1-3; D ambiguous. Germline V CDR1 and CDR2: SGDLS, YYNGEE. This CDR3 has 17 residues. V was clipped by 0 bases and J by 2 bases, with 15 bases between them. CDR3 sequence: CASSVDHPGLAGNTIYF. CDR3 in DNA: TGTGCCAGCAGCGTAGATCACCCGGGCCTTGCTGGAAACACCATATATTTT.

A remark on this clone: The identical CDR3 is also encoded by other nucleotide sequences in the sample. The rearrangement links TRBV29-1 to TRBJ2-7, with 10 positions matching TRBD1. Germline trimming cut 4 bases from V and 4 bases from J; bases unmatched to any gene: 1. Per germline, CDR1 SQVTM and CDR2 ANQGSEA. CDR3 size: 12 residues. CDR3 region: CSVAGQGYEQYF. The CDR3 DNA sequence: TGCAGCGTTGCGGGACAGGGGTACGAGCAGTACTTC.

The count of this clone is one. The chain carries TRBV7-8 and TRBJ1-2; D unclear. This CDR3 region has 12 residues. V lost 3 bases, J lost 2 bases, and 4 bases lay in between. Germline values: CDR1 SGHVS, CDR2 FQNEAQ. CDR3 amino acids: CASSFVNYGYTF. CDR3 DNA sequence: TGTGCCAGCAGCTTTGTCAACTATGGCTACACCTTC.